What follows describes a single TCR beta chain. Clones were read by immunoSEQ multiplex PCR, and TCRdb kept only the in-frame ones, dropping some. The sample has more than 85,000 clones, 82% seen once. Looked up from germline, CDR1 is LGHDT and CDR2 is YNNKEL (reference sequence). The CDR3 totals 13 residues. V was cut by 1 base and J by 3 bases, with 5 bases left in between. The record originates from a study of blood T cell repertoires in COVID-19. This chain connects TRBV3-1 (or the pseudogene TRBV3-2) to TRBJ2-3; possible D gene TRBD2, 5 bases. The sequence was collected from a woman in her sixties or seventies with acute or convalescent COVID-19. The sequenced sample was peripheral blood. The CDR3 nucleotides read TGTGCCAGCAGCCAAGCGGGGACAGATACGCAGTATTTT. Translating it yields CASSQAGTDTQYF.